The 16 T cell receptor beta chains listed next were all sequenced from one sample in a study of beta chain features in type 1 diabetes. Broader study findings: Type 1 diabetes patients had TCRB CDR3s that were shorter (moderately but significantly so) in all four CD4+ subsets.

No antigens are known for them. The authors reverse transcribed all of the isolated RNA, so sequencing captured expressed TCRB transcripts. Method: immunoSEQ multiplex PCR; TCRdb's copy keeps in-frame clones and lacks some. Of 250,000 to 350,000 clones listed, roughly 13% were seen once; the top ten hold around 0.016%. Material: naive CD4+ T cells from blood. These receptors all come from a man younger than 45 with type 1 diabetes.

This clone has just a few counts. The gene calls are TRBV30 and TRBJ1-5; the D is unclear. Trimming removed 2 bases at V and 3 bases at J, with 8 bases between. Germline CDR1 and CDR2: GTSNPN and SVGIG (reference sequence). This CDR3 is built from 13 residues. CDR3 in amino acids: CAWSTGYNQPQHF. Here the CDR3 DNA reads TGTGCCTGGAGTACGGGGTACAATCAGCCCCAGCATTTT.

This rearrangement joins TRBV11-2 to TRBJ2-1, with D uncertain. CDR3 length: 14 amino acids. Germline V gives CDR1 SGHAT, CDR2 FQNNGV. V lost 5 bases to trimming and J lost 6 bases, with 14 bases between them. The CDR3 reads CASSPQLRGNEQFF. The CDR3 DNA reads TGTGCCAGCAGCCCCCAACTGCGTGGCAATGAGCAGTTCTTC.

The gene calls are TRBV6-5 and TRBJ1-2; D unclear. Germline V CDR1 and CDR2: MNHEY, SVGAGI. Trimming stripped 8 bases from V and 4 bases from J, with 14 bases between. The CDR3 extends over 13 amino acids. DNA of the CDR3: TGTGCCAGCGGGGAGTCTATGGGCTATGGCTACACCTTC. Translation: CASGESMGYGYTF.

The genes are TRBV9 and TRBJ2-5; 7 bases line up with TRBD2. The CDR3 is made up of 17 amino acids. V was clipped by 1 base and J by 5 bases; unmatched bases: 14. In germline, CDR1 is SGDLS, CDR2 YYNGEE. The CDR3 loop reads CASSVSGAGWLSETQYF. CDR3 bases: TGTGCCAGCAGCGTAAGCGGGGCAGGGTGGTTAAGCGAGACCCAGTACTTC.

The chain combines TRBV5-4 with TRBJ2-7, with TRBD1 matching 9 bases. CDR3 size: 15 residues. CDR1 and CDR2 from the germline V gene are SGHNT and YYREEE (reference sequence). Germline trimming cut 5 bases from V and 2 bases from J; bases unmatched to any gene: 8. The CDR3, as DNA: TGTGCCAGCAGTTCCGGGACAGGGCTCCCCTACGAGCAGTACTTC. Translating gives CASSSGTGLPYEQYF.

A few counts support this clone. The V call is TRBV28, the J call TRBJ1-1, with 7 bases matching TRBD1. V was clipped by 4 bases and J by 1 base; unmatched bases: 6. From germline, CDR1 is MDHEN and CDR2 SYDVKM. There are 15 residues in the CDR3. The CDR3 protein is CASSSPGQTNTEAFF. CDR3 coding DNA: TGTGCCAGCAGTTCCCCGGGACAGACGAACACTGAAGCTTTCTTT.

The chain's CDR3 is CPGSARQGNYEQYF. The CDR3 DNA follows: TGTCCTGGGAGCGCACGCCAGGGGAACTACGAGCAGTACTTC. The chain couples TRBV22-1 to TRBJ2-7; the DNA was not used to check the table's D call, TRBD1. TRBV22-1 is classified as a pseudogene. CDR3 length equals 14 residues.

This clone was seen only a few times. DNA for the CDR3: TGCGCCAGCAGCCATGCCACCCCGGGACAGCTAAACACTGAAGCTTTCTTT. It codes for CASSHATPGQLNTEAFF. The V and J genes are TRBV4-3 and TRBJ1-1; 7 bases fit TRBD1. CDR3 length: 17 residues. Germline CDR1 and CDR2: LGHNA and YSLEER. Unmatched junction bases numbered 12, after V lost 3 bases and J lost 2 bases.

The genes are TRBV7-9 and TRBJ1-2; 7 positions agree with TRBD1. Per germline, CDR1 SEHNR and CDR2 FQNEAQ (reference sequence). The CDR3 sequence is 15 residues long. V lost 7 bases, J lost 4 bases, and 12 bases stayed unmatched. CDR3 bases: TGTGCCAGCACCCGGACTGACAGGGTTCCCTATGGCTACACCTTC. Translated, it gives CASTRTDRVPYGYTF.

V gene TRBV5-1 combines with J gene TRBJ2-6; 9 nucleotides agree with TRBD2. The germline V gene encodes CDR1 SGHRS and CDR2 YFSETQ. J lost 2 bases, V lost 4 bases, and 7 bases had no gene match. The CDR3 extends over 17 amino acids. The CDR3 region is CASSNVAGVPGANVLTF. CDR3 DNA sequence: TGCGCCAGCAGCAATGTAGCGGGAGTGCCTGGGGCCAACGTCCTGACTTTC. Drawing the rest from reference TRBV5-1 and TRBJ2-6, the complete variable domain is KAGVTQTPRYLIKTRGQQVTLSCSPISGHRSVSWYQQTPGQGLQFLFEYFSETQRNKGNFPGRFSGRQFSNSRSEMNVSTLELGDSALYLCASSNVAGVPGANVLTFGAGSRLTVL.

This clone came up a few times. This chain uses TRBV9 with TRBJ1-2; 9 bases align to TRBD1. Per germline, CDR1 SGDLS and CDR2 YYNGEE. With 4 bases clipped from V and 2 bases from J, the junction kept 6 bases outside the gene matches. The CDR3 spans 15 residues. The CDR3: CASSPRQGGNYGYTF. The DNA for the CDR3 is TGTGCCAGCAGCCCCCGACAGGGGGGGAACTATGGCTACACCTTC. Using reference TRBV9 and TRBJ1-2 for the parts outside the CDR3, the full variable domain is DSGVTQTPKHLITATGQRVTLRCSPRSGDLSVYWYQQSLDQGLQFLIQYYNGEERAKGNILERFSAQQFPDLHSELNLSSLELGDSALYFCASSPRQGGNYGYTFGSGTRLTVV.

V is TRBV4-3 and J is TRBJ1-2; D unclear. The CDR3 runs to 15 residues. The germline CDR1 and CDR2 sequences are LGHNA and YSLEER. V shed 0 bases and J shed 5 bases, with 13 bases lying between them. CDR3 sequence: CASSQDVSGLYGYTF. The CDR3 nucleotides read TGCGCCAGCAGCCAAGATGTTAGCGGCCTATATGGCTACACCTTC.

This clone came up a few times. The DNA of the CDR3 is TGCAGCGCCGGTGGACAGGGCCAGTACGAGCAGTACTTC. Translated, it gives CSAGGQGQYEQYF. V is TRBV29-1 and J is TRBJ2-7; 8 bases match TRBD1. The trim removed 7 bases at V and 4 bases at J, leaving 9 bases unmatched. CDR1 and CDR2 from the germline V gene are SQVTM and ANQGSEA. This CDR3 region has 13 residues.

This clone occurred a few times. The rearrangement uses TRBV2 and TRBJ1-1, with TRBD1 matching over 7 bases. Germline-derived CDR1 and CDR2 are SNHLY and FYNNEI. The trim removed 6 bases at V and 8 bases at J, leaving 9 bases unmatched. This CDR3 has 13 amino acids. The CDR3 region is CASRGTASVEAFF. The DNA for the CDR3 is TGTGCCAGCAGGGGGACAGCCTCTGTCGAAGCTTTCTTT.

J is TRBJ1-3 and V is TRBV7-9, with TRBD1 as a possible D gene (6 bases). The germline V and J ends were trimmed by 4 bases and 0 bases, with 16 bases remaining between them. The germline V gene has CDR1 SEHNR and CDR2 FQNEAQ (reference sequence). This CDR3 comprises 17 residues. CDR3 in DNA: TGTGCCAGCAGCTCGAGACAGGACCGACCCTCTGGAAACACCATATATTTT. The encoded protein is CASSSRQDRPSGNTIYF.

This chain links TRBV11-2 with TRBJ2-4; TRBD1 matches 8 bases. The CDR3 covers 15 residues. Germline lookup yields CDR1 SGHAT and CDR2 FQNNGV. The J segment lost 3 bases and the V segment lost 4 bases, leaving 5 bases of the junction unmatched. The CDR3 nucleotides read TGTGCCAGCAGCTCATTACAGGGGGGCAAAAACATTCAGTACTTC. Protein product: CASSSLQGGKNIQYF.